This T cell receptor beta chain was identified in a study of T cell repertoires in cytomegalovirus infection (dated by TCRdb to the late 2010s). Turning to the overall study: Because public TCR beta signatures pointed to carriage of CMV infection together with the matching HLA type, the HLA type of each donor mattered for the analysis. Paper-wide results and their limitations: Carriers of CMV infection plus the relevant HLA type were discriminated by the cumulative frequency of public TCR beta family members in the study cohort and in an independent approximately 340-donor cohort. The ex vivo response was dominated by HLA-C-restricted CMV-specific TCR beta clonotypes, which also provided the single most frequent clonotype in two of eight donors.

The reads were generated on an Illumina HiSeq 1500. Clones were called with MiXCR by TCRdb after fastp trimmed the public reads at Q25, and only in-frame beta chains were retained. Rows matching on CDR3 protein sequence are summarized as one entry with the most common DNA and genes. Present in this sample are 510,000 or so distinct CDR3 sequences, 26% of which were seen just once. The ten largest clones take up about 12% of the sample. Note on this clonotype: Its antigen is not yet known. Base-call qualities are not available, and no considerably larger clone is one nucleotide away.

From the cysteine through the phenylalanine, the CDR3 covers 11 amino acids. Left in the record is the CDR3 DNA by itself, 33 bases read in frame from the first base. CDR1 is given as MNHEY and CDR2 as SMNVEV, both from the germline V gene (reference sequence). A distance of 14 bases separates the germline ends of V and J, which lose 4 bases and 14 bases respectively. Sequences were obtained from PBMCs. The sequence was collected from a human donor in good health (CMV status not recorded). Some clones in this sample may be carry-over from other donors' samples. The chain joins TRBV27 to TRBJ1-2; a weak D assignment points to TRBD1 (5 bases agree). The CDR3: CASSSRGPQTF. The DNA sequence is TGTGCCAGCAGTTCAAGGGGCCCTCAAACCTTC.